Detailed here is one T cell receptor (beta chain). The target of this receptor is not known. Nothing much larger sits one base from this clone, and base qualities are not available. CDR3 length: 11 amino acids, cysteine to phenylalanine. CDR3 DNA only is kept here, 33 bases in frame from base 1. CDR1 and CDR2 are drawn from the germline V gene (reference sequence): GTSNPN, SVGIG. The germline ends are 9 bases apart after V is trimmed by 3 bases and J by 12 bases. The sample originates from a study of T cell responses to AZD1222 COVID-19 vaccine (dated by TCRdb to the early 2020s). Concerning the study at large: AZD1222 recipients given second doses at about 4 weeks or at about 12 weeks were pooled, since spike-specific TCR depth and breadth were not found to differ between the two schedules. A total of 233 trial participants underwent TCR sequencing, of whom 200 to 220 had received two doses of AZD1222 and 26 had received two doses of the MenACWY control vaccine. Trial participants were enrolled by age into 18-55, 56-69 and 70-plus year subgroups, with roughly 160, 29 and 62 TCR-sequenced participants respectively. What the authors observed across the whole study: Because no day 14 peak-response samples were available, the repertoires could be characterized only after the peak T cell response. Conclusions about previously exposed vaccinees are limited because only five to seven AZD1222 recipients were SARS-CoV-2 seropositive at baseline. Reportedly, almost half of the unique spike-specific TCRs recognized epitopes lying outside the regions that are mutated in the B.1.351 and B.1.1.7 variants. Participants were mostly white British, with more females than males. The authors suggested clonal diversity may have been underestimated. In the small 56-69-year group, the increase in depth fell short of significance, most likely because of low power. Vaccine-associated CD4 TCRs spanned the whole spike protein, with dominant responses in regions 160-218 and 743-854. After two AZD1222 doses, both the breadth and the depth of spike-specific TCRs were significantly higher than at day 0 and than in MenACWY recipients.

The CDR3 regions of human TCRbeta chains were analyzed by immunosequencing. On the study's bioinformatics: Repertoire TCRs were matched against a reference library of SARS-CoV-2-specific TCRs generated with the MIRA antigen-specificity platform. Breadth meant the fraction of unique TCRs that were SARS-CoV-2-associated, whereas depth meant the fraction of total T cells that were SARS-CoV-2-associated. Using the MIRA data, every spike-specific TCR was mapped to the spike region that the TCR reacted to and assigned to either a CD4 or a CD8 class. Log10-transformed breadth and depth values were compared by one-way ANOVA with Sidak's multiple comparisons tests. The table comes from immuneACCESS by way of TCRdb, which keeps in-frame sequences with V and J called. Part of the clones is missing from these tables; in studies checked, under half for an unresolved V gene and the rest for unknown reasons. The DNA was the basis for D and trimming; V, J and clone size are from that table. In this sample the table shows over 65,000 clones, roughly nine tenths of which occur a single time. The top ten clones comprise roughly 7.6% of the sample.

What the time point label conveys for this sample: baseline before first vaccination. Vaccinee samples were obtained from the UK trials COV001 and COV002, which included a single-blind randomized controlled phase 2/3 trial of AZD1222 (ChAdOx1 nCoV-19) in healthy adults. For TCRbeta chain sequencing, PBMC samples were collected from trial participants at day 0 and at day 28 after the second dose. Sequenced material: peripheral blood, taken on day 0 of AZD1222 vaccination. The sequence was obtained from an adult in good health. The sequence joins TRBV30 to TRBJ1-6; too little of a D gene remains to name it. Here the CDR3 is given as CAWSTSIPLHF. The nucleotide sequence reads TGTGCCTGGAGCACCAGCATACCCCTCCACTTT.